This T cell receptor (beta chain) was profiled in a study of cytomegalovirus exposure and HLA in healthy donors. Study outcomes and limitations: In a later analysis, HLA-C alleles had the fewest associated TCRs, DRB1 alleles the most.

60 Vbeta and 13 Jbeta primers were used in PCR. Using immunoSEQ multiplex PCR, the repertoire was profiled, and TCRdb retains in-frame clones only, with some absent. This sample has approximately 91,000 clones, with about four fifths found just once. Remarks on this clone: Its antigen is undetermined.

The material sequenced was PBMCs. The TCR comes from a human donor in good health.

CDR3: CASGQDNYGYTF. The CDR3 nucleotides read TGTGCCAGCGGGCAGGATAACTATGGCTACACCTTC. The chain uses TRBV16 and TRBJ1-2; no firm D call. From germline, CDR1 is KGHSY and CDR2 FQNENV. This CDR3 region has 12 residues. Trimming removed 8 bases from V and 1 base from J, with 8 bases in between.